This T cell receptor beta chain emerged from a study of blood T cell repertoires in COVID-19. Study context: Whether acute or convalescent, the COVID-19 samples came from the United States, Italy and Spain. T cells, B-cell-depleted T cells, or PBMCs supplied cDNA or gDNA.

To note about this clone: An end of the junction does not agree with germline; a read error may underlie this. The same CDR3 can be traced to other DNA sequences in this sample.

The protocol was immunoSEQ multiplex PCR, while the TCRdb copy is restricted to in-frame clones and leaves out a portion. The sample has about 210,000 clones, around 85% seen once. The CDR3 is 15 amino acids. Looked up from germline, CDR1 is GTSNPN and CDR2 is SVGIG (reference sequence). The chain recombines TRBV30 with TRBJ1-6; D is uncertain. The sample comprised peripheral blood. This clonotype was obtained from an older woman with COVID-19, enrolled during active disease. CDR3 residues: CAWSEVQLYNSPLHF. The CDR3 nucleotides read TGTGCCTGGAGTGAGGTACAGCTCTATAATTCACCTCTCCACTTT.